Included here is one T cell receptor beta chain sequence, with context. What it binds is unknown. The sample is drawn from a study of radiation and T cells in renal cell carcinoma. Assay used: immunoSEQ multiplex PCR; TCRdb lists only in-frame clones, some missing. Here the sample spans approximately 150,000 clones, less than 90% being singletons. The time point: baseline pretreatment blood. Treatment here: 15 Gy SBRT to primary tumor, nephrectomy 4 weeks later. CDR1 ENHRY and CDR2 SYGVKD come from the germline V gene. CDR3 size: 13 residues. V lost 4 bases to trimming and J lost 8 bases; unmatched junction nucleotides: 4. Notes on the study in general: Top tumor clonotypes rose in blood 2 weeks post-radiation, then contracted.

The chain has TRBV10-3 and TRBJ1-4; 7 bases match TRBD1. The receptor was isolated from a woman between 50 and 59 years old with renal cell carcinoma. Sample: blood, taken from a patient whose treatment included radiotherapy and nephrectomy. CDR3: CAISGQGWEKLFF. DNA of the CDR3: TGTGCCATCAGTGGACAGGGCTGGGAAAAACTGTTTTTT.